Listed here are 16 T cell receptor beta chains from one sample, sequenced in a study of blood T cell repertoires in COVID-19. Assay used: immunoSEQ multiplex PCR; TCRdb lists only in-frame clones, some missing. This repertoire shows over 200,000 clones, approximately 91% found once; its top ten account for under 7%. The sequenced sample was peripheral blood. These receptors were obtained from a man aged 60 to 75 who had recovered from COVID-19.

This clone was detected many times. The chain's CDR3 is CASSQQESVYNEQFF. The DNA of the CDR3 is TGTGCCAGCTCACAGCAGGAATCCGTTTACAATGAGCAGTTCTTC. The rearrangement links TRBV18 to TRBJ2-1; D is undetermined. This CDR3 has 15 residues. Trimming shortened V by 4 bases and J by 4 bases, and 14 bases separated the two germline ends. Germline loops: CDR1 KGHSH, CDR2 LQKENI.

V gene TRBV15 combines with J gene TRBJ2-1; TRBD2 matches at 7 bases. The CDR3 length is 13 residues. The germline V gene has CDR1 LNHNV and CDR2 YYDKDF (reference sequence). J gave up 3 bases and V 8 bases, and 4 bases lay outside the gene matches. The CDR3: CATGLADYNEQFF. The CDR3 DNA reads TGTGCCACCGGTCTAGCGGACTACAATGAGCAGTTCTTC.

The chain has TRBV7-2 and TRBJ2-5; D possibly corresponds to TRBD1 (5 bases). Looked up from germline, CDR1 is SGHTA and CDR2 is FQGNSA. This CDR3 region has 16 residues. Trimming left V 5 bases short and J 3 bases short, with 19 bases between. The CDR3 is CASSRKWAGLKETQYF. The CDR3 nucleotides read TGTGCCAGCAGCCGGAAATGGGCAGGGTTAAAAGAGACCCAGTACTTC.

CDR3: CASTGQGFTEAFF. CDR3 nucleotides: TGTGCCAGCACCGGACAGGGGTTCACTGAAGCTTTCTTT. The rearrangement links TRBV2 to TRBJ1-1; 9 bases fit TRBD1. V shed 7 bases, J shed 4 bases, and the junction held 4 bases outside the gene matches. Germline V CDR1 and CDR2: SNHLY, FYNNEI. The length of the CDR3 is 13 residues.

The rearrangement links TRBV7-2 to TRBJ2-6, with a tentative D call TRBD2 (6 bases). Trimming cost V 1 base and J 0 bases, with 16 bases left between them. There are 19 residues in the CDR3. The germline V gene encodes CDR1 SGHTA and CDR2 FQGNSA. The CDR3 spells CASSLVPPGTFSGANVLTF. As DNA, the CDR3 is TGTGCCAGCAGCTTAGTCCCCCCCGGGACTTTCTCTGGGGCCAACGTCCTGACTTTC.

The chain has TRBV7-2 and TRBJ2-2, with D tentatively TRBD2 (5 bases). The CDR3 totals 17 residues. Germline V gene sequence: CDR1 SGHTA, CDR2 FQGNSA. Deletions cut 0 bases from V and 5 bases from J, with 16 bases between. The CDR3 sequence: CASSLAPSLGRTGELFF. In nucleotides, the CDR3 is TGTGCCAGCAGCTTAGCGCCCTCACTAGGGAGAACCGGGGAGCTGTTTTTT. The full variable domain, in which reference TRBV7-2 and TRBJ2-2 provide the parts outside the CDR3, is GAGVSQSPSNKVTEKGKDVELRCDPISGHTALYWYRQSLGQGLEFLIYFQGNSAPDKSGLPSDRFSAERTGGSVSTLTIQRTQQEDSAVYLCASSLAPSLGRTGELFFGEGSRLTVL.

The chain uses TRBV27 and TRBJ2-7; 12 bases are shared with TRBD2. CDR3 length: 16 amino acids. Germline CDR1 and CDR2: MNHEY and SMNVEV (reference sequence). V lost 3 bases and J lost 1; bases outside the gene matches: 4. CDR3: CASSFLTSGGSYEQYF. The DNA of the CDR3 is TGTGCCAGCAGTTTCTTGACTAGCGGGGGATCCTACGAGCAGTACTTC.

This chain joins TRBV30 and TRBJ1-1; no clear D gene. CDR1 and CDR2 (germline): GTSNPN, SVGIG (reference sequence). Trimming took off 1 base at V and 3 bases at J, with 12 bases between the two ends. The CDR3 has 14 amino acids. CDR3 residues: CAWSEVQRDTEAFF. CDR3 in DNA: TGTGCCTGGAGTGAGGTGCAGCGGGACACTGAAGCTTTCTTT.

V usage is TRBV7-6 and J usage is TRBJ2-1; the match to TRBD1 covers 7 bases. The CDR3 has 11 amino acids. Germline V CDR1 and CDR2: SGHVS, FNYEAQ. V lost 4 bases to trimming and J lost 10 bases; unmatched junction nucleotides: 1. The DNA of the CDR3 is TGTGCCAGCAGCTCACAGGGGGAGCAGTTCTTC. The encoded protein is CASSSQGEQFF. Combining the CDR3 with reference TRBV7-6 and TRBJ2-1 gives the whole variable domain GAGVSQSPRYKVTKRGQDVALRCDPISGHVSLYWYRQALGQGPEFLTYFNYEAQQDKSGLPNDRFSAERPEGSISTLTIQRTEQRDSAMYRCASSSQGEQFFGPGTRLTVL.

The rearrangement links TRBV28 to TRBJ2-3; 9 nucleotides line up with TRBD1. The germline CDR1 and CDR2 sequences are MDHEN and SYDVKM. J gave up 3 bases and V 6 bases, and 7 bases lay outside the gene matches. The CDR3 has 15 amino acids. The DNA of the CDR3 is TGTGCCAGCAGATCTTGGGACAGGGAGACAGATACGCAGTATTTT. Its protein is CASRSWDRETDTQYF.

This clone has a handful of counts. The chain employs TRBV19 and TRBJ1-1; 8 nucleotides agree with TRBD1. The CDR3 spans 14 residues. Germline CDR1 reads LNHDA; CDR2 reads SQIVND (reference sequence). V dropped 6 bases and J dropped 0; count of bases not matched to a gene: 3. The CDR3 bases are TGTGCCAGTAGGGACAGGGAGCTGAACACTGAAGCTTTCTTT. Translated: CASRDRELNTEAFF.

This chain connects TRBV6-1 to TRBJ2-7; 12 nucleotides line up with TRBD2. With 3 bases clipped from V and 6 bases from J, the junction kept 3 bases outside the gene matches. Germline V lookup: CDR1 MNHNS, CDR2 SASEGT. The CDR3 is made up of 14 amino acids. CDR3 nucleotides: TGTGCCAGCAGTGAGCCGGGACTAGCGGGCGAGCAGTACTTC. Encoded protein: CASSEPGLAGEQYF.

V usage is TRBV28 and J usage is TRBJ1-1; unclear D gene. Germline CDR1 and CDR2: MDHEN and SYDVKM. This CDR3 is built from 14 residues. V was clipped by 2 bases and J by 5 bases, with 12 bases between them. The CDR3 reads CASSLVGLRTEAFF. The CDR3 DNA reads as TGTGCCAGCAGTTTAGTCGGCTTGCGGACTGAAGCTTTCTTT.

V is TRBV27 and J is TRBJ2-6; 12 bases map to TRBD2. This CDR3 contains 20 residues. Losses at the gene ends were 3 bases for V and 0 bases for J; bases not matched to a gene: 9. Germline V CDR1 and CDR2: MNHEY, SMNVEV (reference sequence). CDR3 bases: TGTGCCAGCAGTTTTCTAAGACTAGCGGGGGAAATCTCTGGGGCCAACGTCCTGACTTTC. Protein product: CASSFLRLAGEISGANVLTF.

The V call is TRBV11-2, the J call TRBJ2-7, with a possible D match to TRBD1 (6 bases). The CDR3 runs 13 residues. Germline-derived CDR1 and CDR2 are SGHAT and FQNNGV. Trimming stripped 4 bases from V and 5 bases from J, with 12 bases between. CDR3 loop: CASSSRGGHEQYF. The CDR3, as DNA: TGTGCCAGCAGCTCACGTGGGGGCCACGAGCAGTACTTC.

CDR3 DNA: TGTGCCAGCTCACGAGGACAGTCTGAAGCTTTCTTT. It specifies CASSRGQSEAFF. V is TRBV18 and J is TRBJ1-1; perhaps TRBD1 as D (6 bases). This CDR3 is built from 12 residues. Germline loops: CDR1 KGHSH, CDR2 LQKENI. V was cut by 4 bases and J by 6 bases, with 9 bases left in between.